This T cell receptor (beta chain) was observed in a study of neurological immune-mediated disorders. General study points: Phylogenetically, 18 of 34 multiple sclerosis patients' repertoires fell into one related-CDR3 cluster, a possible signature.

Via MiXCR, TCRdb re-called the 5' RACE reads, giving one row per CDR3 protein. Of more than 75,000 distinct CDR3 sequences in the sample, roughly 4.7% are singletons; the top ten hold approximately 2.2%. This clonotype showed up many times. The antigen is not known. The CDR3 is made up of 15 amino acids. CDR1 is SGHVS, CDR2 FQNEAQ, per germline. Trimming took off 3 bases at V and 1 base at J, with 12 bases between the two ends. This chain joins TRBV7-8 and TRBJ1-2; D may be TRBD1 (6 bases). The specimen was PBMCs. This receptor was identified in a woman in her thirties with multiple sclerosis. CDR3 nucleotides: TGTGCCAGCAGCTTTTGGACAGCAAATAACTATGGCTACACCTTC. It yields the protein CASSFWTANNYGYTF. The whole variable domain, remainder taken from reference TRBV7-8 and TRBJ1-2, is GAGVSQSPRYKVAKRGQDVALRCDPISGHVSLFWYQQALGQGPEFLTYFQNEAQLDKSGLPSDRFFAERPEGSVSTLKIQRTQQEDSAVYLCASSFWTANNYGYTFGSGTRLTVV.